This T cell receptor beta chain came from a study of T cells in Graves' hyperthyroidism and ophthalmopathy. General study results and limits: Expanded thyroid clonotypes (above 0.001) were mostly also found in blood.

Amplification targeted TCR beta CDR3 regions from RNA transcripts. First-round RT-PCR with HTBI primers amplified the TCR CDR3 region. TCRdb reprocessed the multiplex PCR reads with MiXCR, giving one entry per CDR3 protein. This table holds about 350,000 distinct CDR3 sequences, approximately 13% found once. V shed 11 bases and J shed 5 bases, with 19 bases lying between them. Germline V lookup: CDR1 LNHDA, CDR2 SQIVND (reference sequence). The CDR3 is 14 amino acids. This clonotype has more than one count but fewer than ten. Its antigen is unidentified. These patients, aged 18 to 65, had recently diagnosed hyperthyroidism lasting under 2 months. Those patients with uncontrolled infection, other autoimmune disease, pregnancy or lactation were excluded. The diagnoses drew upon clinical symptoms, serum thyroxine and TRAb, thyroid ultrasound and orbital computed tomography.

The source material was blood. The chain links TRBV19 to TRBJ2-1; D possibly corresponds to TRBD2 (7 bases). This TCR came from a woman in her 30s with Graves' hyperthyroidism. Here the CDR3 DNA reads TGTGCCTCCAGGGGACGGGAGGCCCACAATGAGCAGTTCTTC. It codes for CASRGREAHNEQFF.